The subject of this entry is one T cell receptor (beta chain). Germline V gene data show CDR1 as SEHNR and CDR2 as FQNEAQ (reference sequence). This CDR3 contains 17 residues. Deletions cut 7 bases from V and 0 bases from J, with 18 bases between. Sequencing used immunoSEQ multiplex PCR; TCRdb keeps in-frame clones, though not all of them. The sample includes around 200,000 clones, around 70% of them seen just once. This specimen comes from a study of cytotoxic CD8 clonotypes in ibrutinib-treated CLL. Overall study context: The sample average was approximately 280,000 productive templates and 85,000 to 100,000 productive rearrangements.

The chain joins TRBV7-9 to TRBJ1-4; no definite D call. This sequence was found in a human donor with chronic lymphocytic leukemia. The sample in question was PBMCs, obtained after 12 months of ibrutinib treatment. CDR3 residues: CASTRAPGRATNEKLFF. CDR3 DNA sequence: TGTGCCAGCACTCGAGCCCCTGGAAGAGCAACTAATGAAAAACTGTTTTTT.